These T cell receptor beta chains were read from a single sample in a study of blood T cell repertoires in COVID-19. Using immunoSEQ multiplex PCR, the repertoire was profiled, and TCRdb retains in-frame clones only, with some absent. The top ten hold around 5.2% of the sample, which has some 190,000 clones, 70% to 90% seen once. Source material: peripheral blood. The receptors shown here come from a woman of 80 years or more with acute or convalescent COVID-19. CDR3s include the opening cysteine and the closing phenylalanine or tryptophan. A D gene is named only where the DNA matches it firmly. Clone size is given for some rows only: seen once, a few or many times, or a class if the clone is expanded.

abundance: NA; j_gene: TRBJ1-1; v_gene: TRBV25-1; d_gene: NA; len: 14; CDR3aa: CASTPGEMNTEAFF; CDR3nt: TGTGCCAGCACTCCAGGGGAAATGAACACTGAAGCTTTCTTT
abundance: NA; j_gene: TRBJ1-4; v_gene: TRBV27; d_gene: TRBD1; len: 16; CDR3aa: CASSRTGGFANEKLFF; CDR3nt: TGTGCCAGCAGTCGGACAGGGGGTTTTGCTAATGAAAAACTGTTTTTT
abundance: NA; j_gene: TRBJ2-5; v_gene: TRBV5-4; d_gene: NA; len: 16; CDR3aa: CASSLAGGAREETQYF; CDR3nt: TGTGCCAGCAGCTTGGCTGGGGGGGCAAGAGAGGAGACCCAGTACTTC
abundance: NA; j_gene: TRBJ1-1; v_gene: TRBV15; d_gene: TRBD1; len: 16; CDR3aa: CATSRDFRGRVAEAFF; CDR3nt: TGTGCCACCAGCAGAGATTTTAGGGGGCGCGTCGCTGAAGCTTTCTTT
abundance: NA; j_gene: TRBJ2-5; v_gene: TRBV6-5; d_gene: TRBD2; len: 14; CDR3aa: CASRGLAGGETQYF; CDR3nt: TGTGCCAGCAGGGGCCTCGCGGGAGGTGAGACCCAGTACTTC
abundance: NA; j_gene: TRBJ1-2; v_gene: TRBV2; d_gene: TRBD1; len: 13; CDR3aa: CASRVTGDRGYTF; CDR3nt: TGTGCCAGCAGGGTAACAGGGGATCGGGGCTACACCTTC
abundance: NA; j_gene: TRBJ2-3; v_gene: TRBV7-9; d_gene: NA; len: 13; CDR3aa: CASSATSTDTQYF; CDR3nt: TGTGCCAGCAGCGCGACTAGCACAGATACGCAGTATTTT
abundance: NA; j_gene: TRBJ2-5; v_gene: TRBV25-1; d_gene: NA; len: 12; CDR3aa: CASSESGETQYF; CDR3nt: TGTGCCAGCAGTGAATCCGGAGAGACCCAGTACTTC
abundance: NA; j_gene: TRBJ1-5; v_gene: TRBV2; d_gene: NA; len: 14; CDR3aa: CASSPTTSNQPQHF; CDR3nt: TGTGCCAGCAGCCCAACAACTAGCAATCAGCCCCAGCATTTT
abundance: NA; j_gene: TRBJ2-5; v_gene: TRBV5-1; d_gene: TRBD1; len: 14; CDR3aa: CASRRTGEEETQYF; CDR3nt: TGCGCCAGCAGGAGGACAGGGGAGGAAGAGACCCAGTACTTC
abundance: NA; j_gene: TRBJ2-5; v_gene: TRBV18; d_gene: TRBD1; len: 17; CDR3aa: CASSPFSGTGGRETQYF; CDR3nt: TGTGCCAGCTCACCATTTTCCGGGACAGGGGGGCGAGAGACCCAGTACTTC
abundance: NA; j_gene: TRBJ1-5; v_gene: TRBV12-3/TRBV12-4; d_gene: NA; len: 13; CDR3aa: CASSYTGDQPQHF; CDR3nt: TGTGCCAGCAGTTATACAGGCGATCAGCCCCAGCATTTT
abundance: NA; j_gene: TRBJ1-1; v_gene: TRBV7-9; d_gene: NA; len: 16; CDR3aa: CASSLALSPRGTEAFF; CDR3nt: TGTGCCAGCAGCTTAGCCCTGAGTCCCAGGGGCACTGAAGCTTTCTTT
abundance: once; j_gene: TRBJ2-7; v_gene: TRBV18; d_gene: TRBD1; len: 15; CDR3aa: CASSPTGGTGYEQYF; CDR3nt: TGTGCCAGCTCACCTACAGGGGGCACGGGGTACGAGCAGTACTTC
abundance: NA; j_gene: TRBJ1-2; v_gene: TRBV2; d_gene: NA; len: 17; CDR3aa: CASSEEHRPGLLPGYTF; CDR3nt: TGTGCCAGCAGTGAAGAACACCGACCCGGGTTGCTCCCAGGCTACACCTTC
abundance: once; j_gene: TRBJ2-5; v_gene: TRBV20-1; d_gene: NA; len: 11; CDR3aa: CSARDRGTQYF; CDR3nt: TGCAGTGCTAGAGATCGAGGGACCCAGTACTTC
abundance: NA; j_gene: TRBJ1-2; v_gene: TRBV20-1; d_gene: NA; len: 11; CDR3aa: CSARANYGYTF; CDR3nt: TGCAGTGCCAGGGCGAACTATGGCTACACCTTC
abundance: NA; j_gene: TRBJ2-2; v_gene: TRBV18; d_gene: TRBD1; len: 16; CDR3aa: CASSPPDRVGSGELFF; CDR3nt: TGTGCCAGCTCACCACCGGACAGGGTCGGATCCGGGGAGCTGTTTTTT
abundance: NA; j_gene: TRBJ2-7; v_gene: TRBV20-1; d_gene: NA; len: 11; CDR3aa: CSAYRKNEQYF; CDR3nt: TGCAGTGCGTACAGAAAAAACGAGCAGTACTTC
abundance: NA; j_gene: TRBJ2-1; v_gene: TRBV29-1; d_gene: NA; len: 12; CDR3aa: CSVENFNNEQFF; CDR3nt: TGCAGCGTTGAAAACTTTAACAATGAGCAGTTCTTC
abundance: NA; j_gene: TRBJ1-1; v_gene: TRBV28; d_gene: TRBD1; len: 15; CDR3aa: CASSSGGQGFTEAFF; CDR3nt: TGTGCCAGCAGTTCAGGAGGACAGGGGTTCACTGAAGCTTTCTTT
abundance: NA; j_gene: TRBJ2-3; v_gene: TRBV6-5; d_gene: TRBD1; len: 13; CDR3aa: CASRPTGTDTQYF; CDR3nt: TGTGCCAGCAGACCGACAGGGACGGATACGCAGTATTTT
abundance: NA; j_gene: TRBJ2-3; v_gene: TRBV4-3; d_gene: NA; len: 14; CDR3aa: CASSLTGGTDTQYF; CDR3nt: TGCGCCAGCAGCTTGACGGGTGGCACAGATACGCAGTATTTT
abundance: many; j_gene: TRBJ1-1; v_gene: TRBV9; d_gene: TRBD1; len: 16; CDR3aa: CASSRVGQGYGTEAFF; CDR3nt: TGTGCCAGCAGTAGGGTGGGACAGGGGTATGGAACTGAAGCTTTCTTT
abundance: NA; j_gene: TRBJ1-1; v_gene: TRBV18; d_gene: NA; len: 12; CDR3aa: CASSGGGTEAFF; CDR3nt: TGTGCCAGCTCAGGGGGGGGAACTGAAGCTTTCTTT
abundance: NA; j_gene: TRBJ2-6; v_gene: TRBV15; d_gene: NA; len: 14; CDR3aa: CATSTGYGANVLTF; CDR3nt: TGTGCCACCAGCACAGGGTATGGGGCCAACGTCCTGACTTTC
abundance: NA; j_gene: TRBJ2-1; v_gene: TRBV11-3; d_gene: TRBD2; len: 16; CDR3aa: CASSPSWSGRAHEQFF; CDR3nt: TGTGCCAGCAGCCCAAGCTGGAGCGGGAGGGCACATGAGCAGTTCTTC
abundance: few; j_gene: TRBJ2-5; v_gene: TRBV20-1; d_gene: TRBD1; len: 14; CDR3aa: CSASFGQGTKTQYF; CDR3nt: TGCAGTGCTAGTTTCGGACAGGGTACGAAGACCCAGTACTTC
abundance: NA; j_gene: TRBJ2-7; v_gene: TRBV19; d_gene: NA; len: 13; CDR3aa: CASSMDRTYEQYF; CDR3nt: TGTGCCAGTAGTATGGACAGAACCTACGAGCAGTACTTC
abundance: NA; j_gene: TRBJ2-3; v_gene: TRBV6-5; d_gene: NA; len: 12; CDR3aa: CASGGGYGTQYF; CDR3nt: TGTGCCAGCGGAGGCGGGTATGGTACGCAGTATTTT
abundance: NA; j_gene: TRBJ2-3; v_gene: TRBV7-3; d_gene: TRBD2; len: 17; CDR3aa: CASSPGLAGGLLDTQYF; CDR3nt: TGTGCCAGCAGCCCGGGACTAGCGGGAGGGCTTTTAGATACGCAGTATTTT
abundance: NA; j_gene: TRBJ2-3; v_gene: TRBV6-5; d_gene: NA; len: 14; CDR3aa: CASSYYVGTDTQYF; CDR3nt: TGTGCCAGCAGTTACTACGTAGGCACAGATACGCAGTATTTT
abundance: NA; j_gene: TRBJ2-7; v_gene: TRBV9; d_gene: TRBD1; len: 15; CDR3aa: CASTPTGGSAYEQYF; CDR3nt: TGTGCCAGCACCCCAACAGGGGGGTCGGCCTACGAGCAGTACTTC
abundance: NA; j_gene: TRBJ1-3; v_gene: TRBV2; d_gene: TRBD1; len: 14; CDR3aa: CASKTGLGGNTIYF; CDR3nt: TGTGCCAGCAAGACAGGGTTAGGGGGAAACACCATATATTTT
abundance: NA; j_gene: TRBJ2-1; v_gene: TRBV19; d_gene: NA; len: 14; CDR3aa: CASGVPTGYNEQFF; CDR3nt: TGTGCCAGTGGAGTCCCGACTGGGTACAATGAGCAGTTCTTC
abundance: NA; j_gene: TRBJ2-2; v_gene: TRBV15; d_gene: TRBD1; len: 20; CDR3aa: CATSRGGTGPRTEYTGELFF; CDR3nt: TGTGCCACCAGCAGAGGTGGGACAGGGCCCCGTACGGAGTACACCGGGGAGCTGTTTTTT
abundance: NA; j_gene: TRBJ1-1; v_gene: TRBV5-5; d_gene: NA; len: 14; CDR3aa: CASSLEGTPGEAFF; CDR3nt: TGTGCCAGCAGCTTGGAGGGAACCCCAGGGGAAGCTTTCTTT
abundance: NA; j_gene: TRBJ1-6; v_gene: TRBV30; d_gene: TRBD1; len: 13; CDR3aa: CAWSIQGVTPLHF; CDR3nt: TGTGCCTGGAGTATCCAGGGGGTCACACCCCTCCACTTT
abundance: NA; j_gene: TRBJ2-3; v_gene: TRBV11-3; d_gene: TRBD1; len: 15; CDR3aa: CASSSGTGDKDTQYF; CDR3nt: TGTGCCAGCAGCTCCGGGACAGGGGATAAGGATACGCAGTATTTT
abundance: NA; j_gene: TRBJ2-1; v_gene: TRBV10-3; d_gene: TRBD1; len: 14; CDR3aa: CAIRTGGSEGEQFF; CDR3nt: TGTGCCATCAGGACAGGGGGCAGTGAGGGTGAGCAGTTCTTC
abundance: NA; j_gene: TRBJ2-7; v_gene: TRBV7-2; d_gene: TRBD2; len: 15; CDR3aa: CASSSFGTSAYEQYF; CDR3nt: TGTGCCAGCAGCTCCTTCGGGACTAGCGCCTACGAGCAGTACTTC
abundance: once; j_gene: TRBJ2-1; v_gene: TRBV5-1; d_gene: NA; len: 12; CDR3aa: CASLEPGNEQFF; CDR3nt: TGCGCCAGCCTAGAGCCAGGGAATGAGCAGTTCTTC
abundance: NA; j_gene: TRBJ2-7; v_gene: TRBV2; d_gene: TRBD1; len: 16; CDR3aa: CASTEHFGTGAIEQYF; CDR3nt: TGTGCCAGCACCGAGCATTTCGGGACAGGGGCCATCGAGCAGTACTTC
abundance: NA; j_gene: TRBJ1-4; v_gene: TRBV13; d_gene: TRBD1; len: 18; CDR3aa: CASSLGDRGIRTNEKLFF; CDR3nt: TGTGCCAGCAGCTTAGGGGACAGGGGTATTAGGACTAATGAAAAACTGTTTTTT
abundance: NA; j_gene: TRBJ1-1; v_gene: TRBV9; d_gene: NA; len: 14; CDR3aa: CASSVLQVNTEAFF; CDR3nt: TGTGCCAGCAGCGTCCTACAGGTGAACACTGAAGCTTTCTTT
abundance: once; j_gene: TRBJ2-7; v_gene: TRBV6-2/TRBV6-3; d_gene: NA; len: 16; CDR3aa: CASSWRGGAGTYEQYF; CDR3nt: TGTGCCAGCAGTTGGAGGGGGGGGGCAGGGACCTACGAGCAGTACTTC
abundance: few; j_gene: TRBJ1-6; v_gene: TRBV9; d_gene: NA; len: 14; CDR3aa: CASSARSGDSPLHF; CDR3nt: TGTGCCAGCAGCGCCCGTTCGGGGGATTCACCCCTCCACTTT